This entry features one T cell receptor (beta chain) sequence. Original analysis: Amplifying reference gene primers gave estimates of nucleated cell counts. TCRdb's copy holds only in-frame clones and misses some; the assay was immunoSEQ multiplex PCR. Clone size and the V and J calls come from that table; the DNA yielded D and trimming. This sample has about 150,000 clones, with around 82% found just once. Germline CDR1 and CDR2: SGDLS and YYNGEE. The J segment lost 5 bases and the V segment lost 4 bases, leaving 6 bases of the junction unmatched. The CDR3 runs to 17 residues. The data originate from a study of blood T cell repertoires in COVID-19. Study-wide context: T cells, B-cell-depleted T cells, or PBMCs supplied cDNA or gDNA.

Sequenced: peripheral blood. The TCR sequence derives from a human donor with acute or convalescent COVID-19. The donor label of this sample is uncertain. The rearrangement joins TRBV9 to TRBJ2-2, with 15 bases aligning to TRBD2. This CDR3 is CASSSRTSGGATGELFF. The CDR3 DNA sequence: TGTGCCAGCAGCTCTAGGACTAGCGGGGGGGCTACCGGGGAGCTGTTTTTT.